The rows below give T cell receptor beta chains drawn from one sample of a study of cytomegalovirus exposure and HLA in healthy donors. Using immunoSEQ multiplex PCR, the repertoire was profiled, and TCRdb retains in-frame clones only, with some absent. The table lists 120,000 or so clones, roughly 86% of them singletons, with about 1.7% in the top ten. What was sequenced was PBMCs. Receptor source: a man between 18 and 35 years old in good health and CMV-seronegative. CDR3s include the opening cysteine and the closing phenylalanine or tryptophan. A D gene is named only where the DNA matches it firmly. Size tells how often a clone was seen (once, few, many) or the class of an expanded clone, and some rows leave it out.

clone_size	v_call	d_call	j_call	cdr3_aa	cdr3_nt
once	TRBV19	.	TRBJ1-1	CASSIVGIPRTEAFF	TGTGCCAGTAGTATAGTAGGCATCCCGAGGACTGAAGCTTTCTTT
.	TRBV9	.	TRBJ2-7	CASSPRTGNFLNEQYF	TGTGCCAGCAGCCCTAGAACAGGGAATTTTCTTAACGAGCAGTACTTC
.	TRBV5-1	.	TRBJ2-7	CASSLAGEGYEQYF	TGCGCCAGCAGCTTGGCAGGGGAAGGCTACGAGCAGTACTTC
.	TRBV15	.	TRBJ1-1	CATSSGQEVAEAFF	TGTGCCACCAGCAGTGGGCAGGAGGTGGCTGAAGCTTTCTTT
.	TRBV19	.	TRBJ2-3	CASSFESVDTQYF	TGTGCCAGTAGTTTCGAGAGTGTAGATACGCAGTATTTT
few	TRBV19	.	TRBJ1-4	CASSQGKLFF	TGTGCCAGTAGCCAGGGGAAACTGTTTTTT
.	TRBV6-1	TRBD1	TRBJ1-5	CASSADRYSNQPQHF	TGTGCCAGCAGCGCGGACAGGTATAGCAATCAGCCCCAGCATTTT
.	TRBV5-8	TRBD1	TRBJ1-4	CASSPRTGREKLFF	TGTGCCAGCAGCCCACGGACAGGGCGGGAAAAACTGTTTTTT
.	TRBV29-1	.	TRBJ1-2	CSVEEGLNGYTF	TGCAGCGTTGAGGAGGGGTTGAATGGCTACACCTTC
.	TRBV5-1	TRBD1	TRBJ1-2	CASSSLTGSHGYTF	TGCGCCAGCAGCTCGTTGACAGGGAGTCATGGCTACACCTTC
.	TRBV7-9	TRBD2	TRBJ2-3	CASSAPGGGADTQYF	TGTGCCAGCAGCGCCCCCGGGGGAGGGGCAGATACGCAGTATTTT